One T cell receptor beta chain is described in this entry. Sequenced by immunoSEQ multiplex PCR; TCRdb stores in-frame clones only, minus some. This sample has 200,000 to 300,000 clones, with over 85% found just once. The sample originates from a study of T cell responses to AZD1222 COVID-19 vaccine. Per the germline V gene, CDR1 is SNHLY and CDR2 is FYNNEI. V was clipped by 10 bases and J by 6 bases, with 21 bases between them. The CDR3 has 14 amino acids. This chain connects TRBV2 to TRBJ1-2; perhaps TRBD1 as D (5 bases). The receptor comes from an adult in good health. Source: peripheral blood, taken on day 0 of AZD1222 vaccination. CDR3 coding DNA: TGTGCCACGGGGACCGCCGGGAGGGTCAATGGCTACACCTTC. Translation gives CATGTAGRVNGYTF. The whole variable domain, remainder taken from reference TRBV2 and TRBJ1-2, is EPEVTQTPSHQVTQMGQEVILRCVPISNHLYFYWYRQILGQKVEFLVSFYNNEISEKSEIFDDQFSVERPDGSNFTLKIRSTKLEDSAMYFCATGTAGRVNGYTFGSGTRLTVV.